The 4 T cell receptor beta chains below all came from one sample that was sequenced in a study of blood T cell repertoires in COVID-19. Produced via immunoSEQ multiplex PCR; TCRdb's table is partial and in-frame only. The table records about 260,000 clones, roughly 85% of them present only once. Sequencing was done on a sample of peripheral blood. Receptors were obtained from a human donor in a cohort sampled during active COVID-19.

The chain is built from TRBV27 and TRBJ2-1; 7 bases are shared with TRBD1. The germline V gene encodes CDR1 MNHEY and CDR2 SMNVEV (reference sequence). The CDR3 totals 15 residues. Unmatched junction bases numbered 10, after V lost 6 bases and J lost 5 bases. DNA for the CDR3: TGTGCCAGCAGAAATCGACAGGGTAGGAACAATGAGCAGTTCTTC. Translating it yields CASRNRQGRNNEQFF.

This clone appeared once. V gene TRBV25-1 combines with J gene TRBJ2-6; D gene uncertain. The CDR3 spans 16 residues. CDR1 and CDR2 from the germline V gene are MGHDK and SYGVNS. V was shortened by 3 bases and J by 0 bases, with 9 bases between the two germline ends. The CDR3 protein is CASSDSRSSGANVLTF. The DNA of the CDR3 is TGTGCCAGCAGTGATTCTAGAAGCTCTGGGGCCAACGTCCTGACTTTC.

This clone has more than one count but fewer than ten. The chain joins TRBV7-9 to TRBJ2-6; no clear D. The germline V gene has CDR1 SEHNR and CDR2 FQNEAQ (reference sequence). This CDR3 contains 15 residues. The germline V and J ends were trimmed by 1 base and 4 bases, with 8 bases remaining between them. CDR3: CASSLVVAGANVLTF. The CDR3 nucleotides are TGTGCCAGCAGCTTAGTCGTAGCCGGGGCCAACGTCCTGACTTTC.

The chain is built from TRBV18 and TRBJ2-3; D is uncertain. Germline CDR1 KGHSH, CDR2 LQKENI. V was cut by 6 bases and J by 3 bases, with 19 bases left in between. There are 16 residues in the CDR3. The CDR3 DNA is TGTGCCAGCTCGTACTCCATGAATCCCGCTACAGATACGCAGTATTTT. This sequence encodes CASSYSMNPATDTQYF.